The 21 T cell receptor beta chains listed next were all sequenced from one sample in a study of breast tumors, draining lymph nodes, adjacent tissues. Samples came from axillary lymph nodes draining the breast cancer. TCRdb re-analysed the multiplex PCR reads in MiXCR, keeping a single row per CDR3 protein. The sample lists approximately 280,000 distinct CDR3 sequences, roughly 31% occurring once. Sequenced material: axillary lymph node tissue. These receptors came from a female donor with breast cancer. Some clones in this sample may be carry-over from other donors' samples.

The sample holds many counts of this clonotype. The chain combines TRBV10-2 with TRBJ2-7, with 7 nucleotides matching TRBD1. V trimming: 4 bases; J trimming: 11 bases; junction bases outside the gene matches: 11. Germline V gene lookup returns CDR1 WSHSY and CDR2 SAAADI. The CDR3 loop spans 13 amino acids. The DNA of the CDR3 is TGCGCCAGCAGTGTCGACAGGGTACGAGTGGAGTACTTC. Protein product: CASSVDRVRVEYF.

V usage is TRBV29-1 and J usage is TRBJ1-2; D remains unclear. V was shortened by 8 bases and J by 3 bases, with 16 bases between the two germline ends. The CDR3 loop spans 13 amino acids. Germline-derived CDR1 and CDR2 are SQVTM and ANQGSEA. The CDR3 nucleotides are TGCAGCTTAGAGTTCGGCGGGGACTATGGCTACACCTTC. Its protein product is CSLEFGGDYGYTF.

This clonotype was picked up one time. This may arise from a read error, as a much more abundant clone is one base away. V is TRBV6-5 and J is TRBJ1-5; D may be TRBD1 (5 bases). Per germline, CDR1 MNHEY and CDR2 SVGAGI. The CDR3 consists of 14 residues. Trimming stripped 5 bases from V and 6 bases from J, with 14 bases between. In DNA, the CDR3 is TGTGCCAGCAGTCTTAGGGTGGGGGTTCAGCCCCAGCATTTT. This encodes CASSLRVGVQPQHF.

This clonotype was observed a few times. The rearrangement links TRBV3-1 to TRBJ2-3; D possibly corresponds to TRBD1 (5 bases). Germline V gene data show CDR1 as LGHDT and CDR2 as YNNKEL (reference sequence). The CDR3 has 15 amino acids. The V gene lost 1 base and the J gene lost 1 base, with 9 bases spanning the gap. CDR3 DNA: TGTGCCAGCAGCCAAGGAAGGGGCGGCACAGATACGCAGTATTTT. Translated: CASSQGRGGTDTQYF.

This clonotype was counted ten times or more. The CDR3 loop reads CAWRSGTASNQPQHF. The CDR3 bases are TGTGCCTGGAGATCCGGGACAGCGAGCAATCAGCCCCAGCATTTT. The chain combines TRBV30 with TRBJ1-5; 7 bases match TRBD1. J gave up 1 base and V 3 bases, and 6 bases lay outside the gene matches. The germline V gene encodes CDR1 GTSNPN and CDR2 SVGIG (reference sequence). The CDR3 runs to 15 residues.

This clonotype has ten or more counts. At one boundary the junction diverges from the germline segment, which might be a read error. The V and J genes are TRBV7-7 and TRBJ2-5; tentative D call: TRBD1 (6 bases). Per germline, CDR1 SSHAT and CDR2 FNYEAQ (reference sequence). The CDR3 consists of 14 residues. CDR3 amino acids: CASSLTGMQETQYF. The DNA of the CDR3 is TGTGCTAGCAGCTTAACAGGGATGCAAGAGACCCAGTACTTC.

The sample holds many counts of this clonotype. V usage is TRBV12-5 and J usage is TRBJ2-2, with D uncertain. Deletions cut 1 base from V and 9 bases from J, with 9 bases between. Germline-derived CDR1 and CDR2 are LGHNT and FRNRAP. The CDR3 consists of 13 residues. CDR3 nucleotides: TGTGCTAGTGGTTTGGACGGTGTCCGGGAGCTGTTTTTT. It encodes CASGLDGVRELFF.

The chain links TRBV29-1 to TRBJ2-2; D is uncertain. Trimming removed 7 bases at V and 8 bases at J, with 5 bases between. The CDR3 consists of 9 residues. Germline V gene data show CDR1 as SQVTM and CDR2 as ANQGSEA. CDR3 in DNA: TGCAGCGCCTCAGGGGAGCTGTTTTTT. Its translation is CSASGELFF.

With respect to this clonotype: One end of the junction is discordant with germline, which a read error may explain. The genes are TRBV5-1 and TRBJ2-3; D unclear. The CDR3 loop spans 12 amino acids. Germline V gene sequence: CDR1 SGHRS, CDR2 YFSETQ. The CDR3 loop is CASSSHQGTQYF. DNA for the CDR3: TGTGCCAGCAGCTCCCATCAAGGTACGCAGTATTTT.

Of note for this clonotype: A read error is possible here, since a much larger clone lies one base away. This sequence joins TRBV11-2 and TRBJ1-2; no clear D. CDR1 is SGHAT and CDR2 is FQNNGV in the germline V gene. The CDR3 length is 16 residues. The CDR3 bases are TGTGCCAACAGCTTAGATCGGGGAGTTCCGAGTTATGGCTACACCTTC. Its translation: CANSLDRGVPSYGYTF. The full variable domain, rest sourced from reference TRBV11-2 and TRBJ1-2, is EAGVAQSPRYKIIEKRQSVAFWCNPISGHATLYWYQQILGQGPKLLIQFQNNGVVDDSQLPKDRFSAERLKGVDSTLKIQPAKLEDSAVYLCANSLDRGVPSYGYTFGSGTRLTVV.

This clonotype was counted between two and nine times. The rearrangement joins TRBV18 to TRBJ2-7; D uncertain. The CDR3 has 14 amino acids. Germline CDR1 KGHSH, CDR2 LQKENI. V was pared by 3 bases and J by 3 bases, with 12 bases between. CDR3 amino acids: CASSPSQLNYEQYF. The CDR3 DNA follows: TGTGCCAGCTCACCGTCACAACTGAACTACGAGCAGTACTTC.

Concerning this clonotype itself: This may be a read error: a much more frequent sequence differs by one nucleotide. The V and J genes are TRBV12-3 or TRBV12-4 and TRBJ2-3; 7 nucleotides agree with TRBD2. This CDR3 spans 15 amino acids. The CDR3 is CASCLRGRDTDTQYF. The CDR3 DNA is TGTGCCAGCTGTTTAAGAGGGAGGGACACAGATACGCAGTATTTT.

This clonotype was observed a few times. J is TRBJ1-2 and V is TRBV27; the D gene is possibly TRBD1 (6 bases). CDR3 size: 14 residues. Between the trimmed V and J ends, which lost 3 bases and 10 bases, there was a span of 18 bases. CDR1 is MNHEY and CDR2 is SMNVEV in the germline V gene (reference sequence). DNA of the CDR3: TGTGCCAGCAGTTTCGGGACTGATGGACAGATCTACACCTTC. Its translation: CASSFGTDGQIYTF.

The table lists this clonotype with many counts. J is TRBJ2-2 and V is TRBV7-6, with D possibly being TRBD2 (5 bases). Germline V lookup: CDR1 SGHVS, CDR2 FNYEAQ. Trimming left V 6 bases short and J 0 bases short, with 14 bases between. The length of the CDR3 is 16 residues. The chain's CDR3 is CASRGLGDPNTGELFF. The CDR3 nucleotides are TGTGCCAGCAGGGGCCTCGGGGATCCGAACACCGGGGAGCTGTTTTTT.

As concerns this clonotype: One junction end disagrees with the germline gene, perhaps due to a read error. The V and J genes are TRBV6-2 or TRBV6-3 and TRBJ2-1; no definite D call. Germline V gene lookup returns CDR1 MNHEY and CDR2 SVGEGT. The CDR3 spans 11 residues. CDR3 coding DNA: TGCGCCAGCAGTCACGGAAATGAGCAGTTCTTC. Translating it yields CASSHGNEQFF.

Remarks on this clonotype: Its ends do not fully match the called genes, so a read error is possible. The V and J genes are TRBV6-5 and TRBJ1-2, with D possibly matching TRBD1 (6 bases). Germline V lookup: CDR1 MNHEY, CDR2 SVGAGI. This CDR3 has 13 amino acids. CDR3 amino acids: CASSHSNNQGFTF. The DNA of the CDR3 is TGTGCCAGCAGTCACTCGAATAATCAGGGGTTCACCTTC.

This clonotype was observed a few times. The chain links TRBV9 to TRBJ2-7; 9 bases are shared with TRBD2. Trimming took 4 bases from V and 2 from J; bases not matched to a gene: 13. The CDR3 is made up of 17 amino acids. Germline CDR1 is SGDLS and CDR2 is YYNGEE. CDR3: CASSHISGRHAAYEQYF. The DNA for the CDR3 is TGTGCCAGCAGCCATATCAGCGGGAGGCATGCAGCCTACGAGCAGTACTTC.

The gene calls are TRBV25-1 and TRBJ1-4, with a weak D call TRBD1 (5 bases). The V and J ends lost 1 base and 7 bases respectively, with 13 bases between them. Germline V gene data show CDR1 as MGHDK and CDR2 as SYGVNS. The CDR3 consists of 15 residues. This CDR3 is CASSEWGVPGEKLFF. Written as DNA, the CDR3 is TGTGCCAGCAGTGAATGGGGGGTCCCTGGTGAAAAACTGTTTTTT.

Concerning this clonotype: At one of its ends the junction is not consistent with the germline gene, which may arise from a read error. The rearrangement links TRBV20-1 to TRBJ2-3; the D gene is possibly TRBD2 (7 bases). Germline values: CDR1 DFQATT, CDR2 SNEGSKA (reference sequence). There are 15 residues in the CDR3. In nucleotides, the CDR3 is TGCAGTGCTGGGGGGCTAGCGGTTCAGGCAGATGCGCAGTATTTT. This translates into CSAGGLAVQADAQYF.

This chain links TRBV5-5 with TRBJ1-5; D is undetermined. CDR3 length equals 15 residues. CDR1 SGHKS and CDR2 YYEKEE come from the germline V gene (reference sequence). Trimming shortened V by 0 bases and J by 6 bases, and 13 bases separated the two germline ends. Here the CDR3 reads CASSLDSAAGQPQHF. CDR3 nucleotides: TGTGCCAGCAGCTTGGACTCAGCGGCGGGTCAGCCCCAGCATTTT.

In its sample, this clonotype was seen a few times. This sequence joins TRBV20-1 and TRBJ2-4; D remains unclear. The germline V gene encodes CDR1 DFQATT and CDR2 SNEGSKA (reference sequence). The germline V and J ends were trimmed by 3 bases and 3 bases, with 15 bases remaining between them. The CDR3 loop spans 15 amino acids. The CDR3 reads CSARIAFIGKNIQYF. DNA of the CDR3: TGCAGTGCTAGGATCGCGTTTATCGGCAAAAACATTCAGTACTTC.